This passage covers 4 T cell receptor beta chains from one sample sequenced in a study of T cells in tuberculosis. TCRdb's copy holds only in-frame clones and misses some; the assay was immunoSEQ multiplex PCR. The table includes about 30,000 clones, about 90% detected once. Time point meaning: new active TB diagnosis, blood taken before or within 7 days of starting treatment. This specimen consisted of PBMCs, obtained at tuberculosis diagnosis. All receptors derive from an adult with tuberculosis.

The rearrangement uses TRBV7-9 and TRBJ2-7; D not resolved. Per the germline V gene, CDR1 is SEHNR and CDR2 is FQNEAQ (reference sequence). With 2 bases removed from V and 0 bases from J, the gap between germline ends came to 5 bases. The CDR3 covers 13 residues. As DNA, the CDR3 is TGTGCCAGCAGCTTATCCGTCTCCTACGAGCAGTACTTC. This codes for CASSLSVSYEQYF.

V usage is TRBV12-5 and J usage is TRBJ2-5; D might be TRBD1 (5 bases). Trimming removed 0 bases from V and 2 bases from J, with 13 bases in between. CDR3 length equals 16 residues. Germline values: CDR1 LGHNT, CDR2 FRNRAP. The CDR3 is CASGLVVVRGQETQYF. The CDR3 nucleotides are TGTGCTAGTGGTTTGGTAGTCGTAAGGGGACAAGAGACCCAGTACTTC.

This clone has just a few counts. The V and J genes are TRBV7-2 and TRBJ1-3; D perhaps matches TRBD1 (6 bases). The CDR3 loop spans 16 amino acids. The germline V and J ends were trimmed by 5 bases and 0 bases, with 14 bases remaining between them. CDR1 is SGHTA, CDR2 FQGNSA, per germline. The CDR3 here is CASSRRTANSGNTIYF. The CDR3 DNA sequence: TGTGCCAGCAGCCGCAGGACAGCTAACTCTGGAAACACCATATATTTT.

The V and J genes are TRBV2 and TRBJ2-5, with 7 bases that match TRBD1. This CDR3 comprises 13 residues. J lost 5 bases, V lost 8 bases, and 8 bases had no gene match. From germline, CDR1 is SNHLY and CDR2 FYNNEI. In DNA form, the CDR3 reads TGTGCCAGCGGGGACAGTGAGGGGGAGACCCAGTACTTC. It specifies CASGDSEGETQYF.